The clone carrying this T cell receptor beta chain has more than one count but fewer than ten. The antigen is unknown. It was template switching that added a universal primer site, and there were unique molecular identifiers on the cDNA. TCRdb reprocessed the 5' RACE reads via MiXCR and lists one record per CDR3 protein. The table lists approximately 600,000 distinct CDR3 sequences, under 8.5% of them singletons, with approximately 1.5% in the top ten. This specimen comes from a study of identical twins. General study findings and limits: Part of the zero-insertion signal could reflect confounding by invariant MAIT and iNKT cells. It was out-of-frame TCR alpha sharing in monozygotic twins that models underestimated. Clonotypes of the beta chain that were abundant in cord blood carried fewer insertions (memory repertoires showed none).

Trimming removed 4 bases at V and 0 bases at J, with 13 bases between. This CDR3 region has 15 residues. Germline V lookup: CDR1 SGHAT, CDR2 FQNNGV. The sample was also linked to a second study, of yellow fever vaccine responses in identical twins.

J is TRBJ2-7 and V is TRBV11-2; D perhaps matches TRBD1 (6 bases). Sequencing used PBMCs. The clonotype comes from a woman aged 18-35 years in good health. The CDR3 DNA reads as TGTGCCAGCAGCTCGGGACATACTCCCTCCTACGAGCAGTACTTC. It is translated as CASSSGHTPSYEQYF.